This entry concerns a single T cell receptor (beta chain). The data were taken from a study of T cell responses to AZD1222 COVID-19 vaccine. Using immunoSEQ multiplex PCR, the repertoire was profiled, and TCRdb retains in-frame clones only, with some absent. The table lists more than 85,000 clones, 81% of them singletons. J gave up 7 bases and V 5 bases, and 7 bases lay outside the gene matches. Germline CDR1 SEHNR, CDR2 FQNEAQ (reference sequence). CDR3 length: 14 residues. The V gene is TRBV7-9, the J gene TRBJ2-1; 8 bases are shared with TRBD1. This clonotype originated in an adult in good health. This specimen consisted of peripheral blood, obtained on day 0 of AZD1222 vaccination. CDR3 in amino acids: CASSPRTGMNEQFF. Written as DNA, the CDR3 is TGTGCCAGCAGCCCCCGGACAGGGATGAATGAGCAGTTCTTC.